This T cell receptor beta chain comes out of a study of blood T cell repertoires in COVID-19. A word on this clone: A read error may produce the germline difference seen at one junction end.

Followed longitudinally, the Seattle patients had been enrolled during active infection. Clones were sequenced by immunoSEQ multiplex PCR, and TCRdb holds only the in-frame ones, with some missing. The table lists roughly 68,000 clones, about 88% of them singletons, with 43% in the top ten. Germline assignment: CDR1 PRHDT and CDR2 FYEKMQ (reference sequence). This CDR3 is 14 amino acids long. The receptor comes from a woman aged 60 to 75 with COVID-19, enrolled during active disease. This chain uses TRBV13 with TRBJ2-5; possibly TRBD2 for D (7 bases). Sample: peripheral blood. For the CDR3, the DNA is TGTGCCCGCAGCTTAAGGGGGGGGCGCGGGACCCAGTACTTC. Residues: CARSLRGGRGTQYF.